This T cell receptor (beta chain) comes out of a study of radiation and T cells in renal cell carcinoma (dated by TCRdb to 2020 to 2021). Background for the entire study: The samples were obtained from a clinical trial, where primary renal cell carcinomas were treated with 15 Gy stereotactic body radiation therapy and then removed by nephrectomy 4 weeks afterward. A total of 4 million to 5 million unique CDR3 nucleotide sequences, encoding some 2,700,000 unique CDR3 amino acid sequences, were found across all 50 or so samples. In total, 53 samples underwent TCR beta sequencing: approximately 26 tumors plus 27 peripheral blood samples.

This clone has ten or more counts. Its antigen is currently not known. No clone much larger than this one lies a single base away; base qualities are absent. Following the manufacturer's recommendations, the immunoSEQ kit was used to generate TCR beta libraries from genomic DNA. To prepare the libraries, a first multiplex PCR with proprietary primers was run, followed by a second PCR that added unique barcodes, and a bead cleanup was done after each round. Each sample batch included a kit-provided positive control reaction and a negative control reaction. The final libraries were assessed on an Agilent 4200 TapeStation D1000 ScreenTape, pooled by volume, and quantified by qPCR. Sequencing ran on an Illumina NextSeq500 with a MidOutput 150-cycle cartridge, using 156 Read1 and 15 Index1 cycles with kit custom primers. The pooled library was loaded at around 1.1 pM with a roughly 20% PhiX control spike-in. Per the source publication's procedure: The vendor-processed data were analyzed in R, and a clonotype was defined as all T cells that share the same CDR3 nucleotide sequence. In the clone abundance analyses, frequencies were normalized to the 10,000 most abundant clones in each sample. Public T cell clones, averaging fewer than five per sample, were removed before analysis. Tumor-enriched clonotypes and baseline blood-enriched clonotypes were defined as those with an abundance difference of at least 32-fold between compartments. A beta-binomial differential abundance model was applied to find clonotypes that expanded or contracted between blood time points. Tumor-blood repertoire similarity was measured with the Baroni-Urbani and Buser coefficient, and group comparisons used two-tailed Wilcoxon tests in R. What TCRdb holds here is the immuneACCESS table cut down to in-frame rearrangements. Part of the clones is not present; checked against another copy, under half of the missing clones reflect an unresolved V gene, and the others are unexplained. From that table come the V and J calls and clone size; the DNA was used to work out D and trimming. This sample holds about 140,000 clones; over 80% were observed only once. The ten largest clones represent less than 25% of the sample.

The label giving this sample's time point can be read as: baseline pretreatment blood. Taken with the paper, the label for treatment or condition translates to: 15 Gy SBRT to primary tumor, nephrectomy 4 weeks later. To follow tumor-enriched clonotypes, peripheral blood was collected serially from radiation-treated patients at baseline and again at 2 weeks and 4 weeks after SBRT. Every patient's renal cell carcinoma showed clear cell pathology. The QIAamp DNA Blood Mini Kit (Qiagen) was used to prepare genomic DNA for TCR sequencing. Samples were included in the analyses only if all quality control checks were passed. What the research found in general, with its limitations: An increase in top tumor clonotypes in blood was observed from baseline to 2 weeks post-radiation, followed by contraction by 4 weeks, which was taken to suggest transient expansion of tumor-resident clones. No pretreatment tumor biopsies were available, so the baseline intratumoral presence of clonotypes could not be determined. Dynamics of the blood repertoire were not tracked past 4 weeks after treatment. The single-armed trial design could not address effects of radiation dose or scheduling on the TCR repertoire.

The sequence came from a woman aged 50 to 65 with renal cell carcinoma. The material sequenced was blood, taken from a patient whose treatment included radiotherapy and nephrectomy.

The nucleotide sequence is given as TGCAGCGTCATGACAGGATCCTACGAGCAGTACTTC. It codes for CSVMTGSYEQYF. The sequence joins TRBV29-1 to TRBJ2-7, and possibly TRBD1, on 6 matching bases. V sheds 6 bases and J sheds 1 base, leaving 10 bases between their ends. The germline V gene encodes CDR1 SQVTM and CDR2 ANQGSEA. From the cysteine up to the phenylalanine, the CDR3 has a length of 12 residues. The entry retains the CDR3 DNA only, 36 bases that are in frame from base 1.